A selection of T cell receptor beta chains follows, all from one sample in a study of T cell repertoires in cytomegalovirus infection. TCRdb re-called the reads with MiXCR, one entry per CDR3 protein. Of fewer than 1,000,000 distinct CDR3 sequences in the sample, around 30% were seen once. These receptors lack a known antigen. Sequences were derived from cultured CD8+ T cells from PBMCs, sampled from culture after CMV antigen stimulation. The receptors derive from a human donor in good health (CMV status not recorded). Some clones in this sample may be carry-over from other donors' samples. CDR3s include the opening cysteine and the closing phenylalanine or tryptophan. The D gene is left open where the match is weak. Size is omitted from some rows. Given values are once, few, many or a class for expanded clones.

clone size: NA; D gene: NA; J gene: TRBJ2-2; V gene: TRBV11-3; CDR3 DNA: TGTGCCAGCAGCTTAGGGAGTAGCGGAGTGAACACCGGGGAGCTGTTTTTT; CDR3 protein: CASSLGSSGVNTGELFF
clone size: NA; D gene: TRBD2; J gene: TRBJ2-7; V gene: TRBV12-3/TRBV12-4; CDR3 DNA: TGTGCCAGCACTCTCCCTCCGGGGGGGTACAATGAGCAGTACTTC; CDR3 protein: CASTLPPGGYNEQYF
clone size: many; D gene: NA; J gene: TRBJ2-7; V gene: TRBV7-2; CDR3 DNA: TGTGCCAGCAGCCAGATTTCCTACGAGCAGTACTTC; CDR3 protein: CASSQISYEQYF
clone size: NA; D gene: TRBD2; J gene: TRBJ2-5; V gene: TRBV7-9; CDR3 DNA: TGTGCCAGCAGCTTTCCTAGCGGGGGGCGAGAGACCCAGTACTTC; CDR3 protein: CASSFPSGGRETQYF
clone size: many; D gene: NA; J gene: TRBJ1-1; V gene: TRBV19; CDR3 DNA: TGTGCCAGTAGCCTCCAGGGACCGGTCACTGAAGCTTTCTTT; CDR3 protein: CASSLQGPVTEAFF
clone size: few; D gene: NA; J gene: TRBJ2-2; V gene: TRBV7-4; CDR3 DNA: TGTGCCATGGGGGGGCCAGAACTCACCGGGGAGCTGTTTTTT; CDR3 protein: CAMGGPELTGELFF
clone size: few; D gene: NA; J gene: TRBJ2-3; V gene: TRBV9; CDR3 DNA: TGTGCCAGCAGCGTAGCTTCATGGGGCACAGATACGCAGTATTTT; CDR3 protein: CASSVASWGTDTQYF
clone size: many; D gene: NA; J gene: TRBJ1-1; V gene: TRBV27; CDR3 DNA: TGTGCCAGCAGTTTAACCGGGGCCAACACTGAAGCTTTCTTT; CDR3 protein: CASSLTGANTEAFF
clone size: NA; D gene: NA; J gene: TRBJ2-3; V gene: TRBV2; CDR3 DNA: TGTGCCAGCAGTGGGGCTCCCGAGGCCGATACGCAGTATTTT; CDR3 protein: CASSGAPEADTQYF
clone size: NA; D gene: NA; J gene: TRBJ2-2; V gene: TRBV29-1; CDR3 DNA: TGCAGCGTTGATCACGGTCTCGGGGAGCTGTTTTTT; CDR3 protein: CSVDHGLGELFF
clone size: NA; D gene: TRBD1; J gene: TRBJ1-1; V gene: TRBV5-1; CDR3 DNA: TGCGCCAGCAGCTCGACAGGGACCGGAGCTGAAGCTTTCTTT; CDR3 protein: CASSSTGTGAEAFF
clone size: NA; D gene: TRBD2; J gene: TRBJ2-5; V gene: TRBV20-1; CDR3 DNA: TGCAGTGCTAGAGATGCCCAGCGGGGTGGAGAGACCCAGTACTTC; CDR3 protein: CSARDAQRGGETQYF
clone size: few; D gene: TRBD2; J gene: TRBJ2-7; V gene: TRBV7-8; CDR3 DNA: TGTGCCAGCAGCTTATACCTAGCGGGGGCCAGCTCCTACGAGCAGTACTTC; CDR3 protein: CASSLYLAGASSYEQYF
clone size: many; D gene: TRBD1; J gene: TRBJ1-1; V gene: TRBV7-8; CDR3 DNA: TGTGCCAGCTCCCAGGGGGCCGATCACACTGAAGCTTTCTTT; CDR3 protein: CASSQGADHTEAFF
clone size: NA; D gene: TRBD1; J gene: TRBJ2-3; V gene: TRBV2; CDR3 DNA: TGTGCCTACGAGGGCAGGGAGACAGGGGATACGCAGTATTTT; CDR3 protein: CAYEGRETGDTQYF
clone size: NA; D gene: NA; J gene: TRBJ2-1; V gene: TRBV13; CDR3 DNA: TGTGCCAGCAGGATATCAGGGGAGGTCTACAATGAGCAGTTCTTC; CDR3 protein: CASRISGEVYNEQFF
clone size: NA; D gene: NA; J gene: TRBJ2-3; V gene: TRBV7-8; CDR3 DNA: TGTGCCAGCTCCGTTGCGGGGTACACAGATACGCAGTATTTT; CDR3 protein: CASSVAGYTDTQYF
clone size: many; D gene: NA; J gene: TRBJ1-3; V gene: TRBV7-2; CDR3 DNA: TGTGCCAGCAGCTTTACAGGGTATGGAAACACCATATATTTT; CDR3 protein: CASSFTGYGNTIYF
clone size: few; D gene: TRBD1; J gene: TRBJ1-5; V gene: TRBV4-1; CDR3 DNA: TGCGCCAGCAGCCAAGTTGGGACAGGTCATCAGCCCCAGCATTTT; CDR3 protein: CASSQVGTGHQPQHF
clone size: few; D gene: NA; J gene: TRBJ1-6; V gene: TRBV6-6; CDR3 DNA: TGTGCCAGCACTTTACACGCAGCCGTTAATTCACCCCTCCACTTT; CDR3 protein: CASTLHAAVNSPLHF
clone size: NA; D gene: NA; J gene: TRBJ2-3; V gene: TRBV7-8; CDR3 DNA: TGTGCCAGCACTCTTTACGGGACAGATACGCAGTATTTT; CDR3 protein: CASTLYGTDTQYF
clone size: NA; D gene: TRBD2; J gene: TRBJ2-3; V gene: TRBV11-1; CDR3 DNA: TGTGCCAGCAACCGGGCGGGGGGTGTAGCAGATACGCAGTATTTT; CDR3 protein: CASNRAGGVADTQYF
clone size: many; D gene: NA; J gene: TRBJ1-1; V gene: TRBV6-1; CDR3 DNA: TGTGCCAGCAGTGAAATGTGGTACAAGGGGACTGAAGCTTTCTTT; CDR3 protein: CASSEMWYKGTEAFF
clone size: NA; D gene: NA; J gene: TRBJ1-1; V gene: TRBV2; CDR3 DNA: TGTGCCAGCAGTGAAGTGCAGGGAATAATGTTGAACACTGAAGCTTTCTTT; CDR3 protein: CASSEVQGIMLNTEAFF
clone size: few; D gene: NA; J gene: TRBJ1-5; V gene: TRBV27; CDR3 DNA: TGTGCCAGCAGTTCCGCAGGGAGGGGGGCAAATCAGCCCCAGCATTTT; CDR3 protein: CASSSAGRGANQPQHF
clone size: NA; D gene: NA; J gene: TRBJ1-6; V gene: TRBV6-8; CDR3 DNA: TGTGCCAGCAGACACCACTACCGGGAGGATGATTCACCCCTCCACTTT; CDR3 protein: CASRHHYREDDSPLHF
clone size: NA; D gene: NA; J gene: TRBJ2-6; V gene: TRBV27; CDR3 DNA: TGTGCCAGCACCGAATCCGTCTCTGGGGCCAACGTCCTGACTTTC; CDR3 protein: CASTESVSGANVLTF
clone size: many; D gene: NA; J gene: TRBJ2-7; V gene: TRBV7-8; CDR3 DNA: TGTGCCAGCAGCTCTTTCACAGAGACCTCCTACGAGCAGTACTTC; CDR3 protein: CASSSFTETSYEQYF
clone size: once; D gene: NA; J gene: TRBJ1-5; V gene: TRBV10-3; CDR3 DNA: TGTGCCATCAGCCCATGGGGGCGATATAGCAATCAGCCCCAGCATTTT; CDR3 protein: CAISPWGRYSNQPQHF
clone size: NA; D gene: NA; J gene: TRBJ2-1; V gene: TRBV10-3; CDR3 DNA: TGTGCCATCAGTGAGTCGATCGGAAAGGGCAATGAGCAGTTCTTC; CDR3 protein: CAISESIGKGNEQFF
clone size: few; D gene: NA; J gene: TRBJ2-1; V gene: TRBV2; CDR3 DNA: TGTGCCAGCAGTGAAGGGTCGGGTATCCCCTACAATGAGCAGTTCTTC; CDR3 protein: CASSEGSGIPYNEQFF
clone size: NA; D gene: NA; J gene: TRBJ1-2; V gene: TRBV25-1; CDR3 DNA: TGTGCCAGCAGTGAATACTACGAAGGGGACGGCTACACCTTC; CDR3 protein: CASSEYYEGDGYTF
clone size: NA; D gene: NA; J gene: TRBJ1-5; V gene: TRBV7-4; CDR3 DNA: TGTGCCAGCACCCTAGGGACCGGAAATCAGCCCCAGCATTTT; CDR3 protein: CASTLGTGNQPQHF
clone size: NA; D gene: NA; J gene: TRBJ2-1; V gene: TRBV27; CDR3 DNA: TGTGCCAGCAGTTTATCAAAGAACCCCTACAATGAGCAGTTCTTC; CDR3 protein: CASSLSKNPYNEQFF
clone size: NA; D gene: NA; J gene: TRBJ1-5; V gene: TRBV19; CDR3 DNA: TGTGCCAGCACTAAACAGGCCGCGAGGGTAAGCAATCAGCCCCAGCATTTT; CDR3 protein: CASTKQAARVSNQPQHF
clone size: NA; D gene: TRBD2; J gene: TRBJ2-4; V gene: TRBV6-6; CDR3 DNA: TGTGCCAGCAGAACCGGGACTAGCTTACTAGCCAAAAACATTCAGTACTTC; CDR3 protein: CASRTGTSLLAKNIQYF
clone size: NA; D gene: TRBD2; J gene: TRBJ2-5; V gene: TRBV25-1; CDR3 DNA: TGTGCCAGCAGTGAGTCAGCGGGGGGGACGATGGAGACCCAGTACTTC; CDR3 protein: CASSESAGGTMETQYF
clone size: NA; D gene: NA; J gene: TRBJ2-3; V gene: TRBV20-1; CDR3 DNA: TGCAGTGCTAGTCCCAAAGGCCCCATAGATACGCAGTATTTT; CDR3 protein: CSASPKGPIDTQYF
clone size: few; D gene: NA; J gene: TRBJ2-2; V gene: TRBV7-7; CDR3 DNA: TGTGCTCCCGAATCCCACAAAAACACCGGGGAGCTGTTTTTT; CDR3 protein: CAPESHKNTGELFF
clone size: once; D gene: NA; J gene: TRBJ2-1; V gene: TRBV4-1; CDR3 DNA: TGCGCCAGCAGCCAAGGGCTTGGGACGAGCGATGAGCAGTTCTTC; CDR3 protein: CASSQGLGTSDEQFF
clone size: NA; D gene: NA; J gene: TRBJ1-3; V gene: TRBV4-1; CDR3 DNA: TGTGCCAGCAGCCAAGCTTGGACTGGTGGAAACACCATATATTTT; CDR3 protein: CASSQAWTGGNTIYF
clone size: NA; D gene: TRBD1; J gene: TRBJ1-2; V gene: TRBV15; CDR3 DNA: TGTGCCACCAGCAGCCGGGACAGCCTCTATGGCTACACCTTC; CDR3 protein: CATSSRDSLYGYTF
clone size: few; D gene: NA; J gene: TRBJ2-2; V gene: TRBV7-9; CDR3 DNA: TGTGCCAGCAGCCCGGGGCCAGGTGGGGAGCTGTTTTTT; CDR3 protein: CASSPGPGGELFF
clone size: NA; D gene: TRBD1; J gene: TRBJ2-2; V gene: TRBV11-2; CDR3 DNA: TGTGCCAGCAGCCCAGGGGGCAATCGGAACACCGGGGAGCTGTTTTTT; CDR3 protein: CASSPGGNRNTGELFF
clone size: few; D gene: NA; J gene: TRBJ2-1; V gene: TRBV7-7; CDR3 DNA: TGTGCTAGCAGCTTAGGCCAGGGGCGCATTTTTGAGCAGTTCTTC; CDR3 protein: CASSLGQGRIFEQFF
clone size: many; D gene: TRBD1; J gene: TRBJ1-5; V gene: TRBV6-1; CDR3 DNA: TGTGCCAGCAGCCACGGGACAGCCCATCAGCCCCAGCATTTT; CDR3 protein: CASSHGTAHQPQHF
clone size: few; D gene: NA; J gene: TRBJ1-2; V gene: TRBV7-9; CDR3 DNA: TGTGCCAGCGAGGGTTATGGCTACACCTTC; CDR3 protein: CASEGYGYTF
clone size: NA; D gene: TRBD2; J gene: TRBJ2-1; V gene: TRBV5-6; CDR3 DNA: TGTGCCAGCAGCTTGGTGGGGGACTACTCCTACAATGAGCAGTTCTTC; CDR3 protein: CASSLVGDYSYNEQFF